This T cell receptor beta chain was observed in a study of T cells in localized non-small cell lung cancer. Study-level findings and limits: A denser population of T cells in blood accompanied longer overall survival. T cell clonality was highest in uninvolved adjacent lung, above tumor. Heterogeneity within the tumor remains possible, as just one region underwent sequencing. There were a median around 53 of the top 100 tumor clones appearing in adjacent lung.

Only in-frame clones appear in the TCRdb table, and some are missing; sequencing was by immunoSEQ multiplex PCR. The table records some 56,000 clones, 75% to 90% of them present only once. As concerns this clone: Its target is not known.

Trimming shortened V by 1 base and J by 4 bases, and 22 bases separated the two germline ends. Germline V gene lookup returns CDR1 SGHTA and CDR2 FQGNSA. The CDR3 covers 18 residues. The sequenced sample was peripheral blood, obtained before any cancer treatment. This chain joins TRBV7-2 and TRBJ1-1; maybe TRBD1 (6 bases). This sequence was found in a woman aged 40-69 years with stage I lung adenocarcinoma. CDR3 nucleotides: TGTGCCAGCAGCTTAGTGGCTGCCAGGGGACAAGGCGGCACTGAAGCTTTCTTT. Protein sequence: CASSLVAARGQGGTEAFF.